This T cell receptor (beta chain) originates from a study of CD8 T cells in Susac syndrome. Study-wide context: Patients with Susac syndrome were therapy-naive, on corticosteroids, or on intravenous immunoglobulin alone at blood draw.

CDR1 SQVTM and CDR2 ANQGSEA come from the germline V gene. CDR3 length equals 10 residues. TEMRA cells underwent FACS enrichment and CD8+ and CD4+ T cells underwent negative isolation. Roughly 0.45 to 1 ug RNA was reverse transcribed with random hexamers. Amplification of TCR beta CDR3 used immunoSEQ multiplex PCR across 54 Vbeta and 13 Jbeta. TCRdb independently ran MiXCR on the immunoSEQ multiplex PCR reads; one entry per CDR3 protein. The repertoire consists of some 150,000 distinct CDR3 sequences, with roughly 96% occurring once and the leading ten covering about 0.16%. Sequencing was performed on CD4+ T cells from PBMCs. The clonotype originates from a human donor with Susac syndrome. This chain uses TRBV29-1 with TRBJ1-2; D uncertain. The chain's CDR3 is CGLVSYGYTF. The DNA of the CDR3 is TGCGGACTGGTGAGCTATGGCTACACCTTC.